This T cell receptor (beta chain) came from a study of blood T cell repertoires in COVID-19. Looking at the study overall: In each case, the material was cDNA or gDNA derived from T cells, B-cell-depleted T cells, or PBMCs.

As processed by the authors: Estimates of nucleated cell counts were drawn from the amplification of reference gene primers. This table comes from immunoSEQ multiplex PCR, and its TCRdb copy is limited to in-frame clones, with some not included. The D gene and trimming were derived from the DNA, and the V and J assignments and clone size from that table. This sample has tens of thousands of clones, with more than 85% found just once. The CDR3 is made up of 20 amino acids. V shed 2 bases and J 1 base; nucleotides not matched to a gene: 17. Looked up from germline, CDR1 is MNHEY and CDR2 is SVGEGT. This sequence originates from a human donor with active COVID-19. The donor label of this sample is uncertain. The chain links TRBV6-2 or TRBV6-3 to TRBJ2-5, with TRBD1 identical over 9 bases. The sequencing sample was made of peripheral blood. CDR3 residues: CASSYRRRTGAEWGQETQYF. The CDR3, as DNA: TGTGCCAGCAGTTACCGGAGGCGGACAGGGGCGGAGTGGGGCCAAGAGACCCAGTACTTC.